These 19 T cell receptor beta chains came from one sample sequenced in a study of T cells in Graves' hyperthyroidism and ophthalmopathy. RNA transcripts gave rise to amplified TCR beta CDR3 regions. The study used the HTBI primer set for a first-round RT-PCR of the TCR CDR3. TCRdb recomputed calls from the multiplex PCR reads with MiXCR, one row per CDR3 protein. Among hundreds of thousands of distinct CDR3 sequences, less than 15% were seen once, and the ten largest hold 10%. Material for sequencing was blood. These receptors all stem from a woman aged 18 to 35 with Graves' hyperthyroidism.

The rearrangement uses TRBV20-1 and TRBJ1-1, with 8 bases that match TRBD1. Germline V lookup: CDR1 DFQATT, CDR2 SNEGSKA (reference sequence). Losses at the gene ends were 0 bases for V and 5 bases for J; bases not matched to a gene: 8. This CDR3 contains 15 residues. The CDR3 DNA follows: TGCAGTGCTAGAGATCCCGGACAGGGTCGGACTGAAGCTTTCTTT. It specifies CSARDPGQGRTEAFF.

About this clonotype itself: This clone may be a read error of a much larger clone one base away. The genes are TRBV3-1 and TRBJ1-2, with no clear D. This CDR3 contains 13 residues. Trimming removed 0 bases from V and 2 bases from J, with 4 bases in between. Germline lookup yields CDR1 LGHDT and CDR2 YNNKEL (reference sequence). The CDR3, as DNA: TGTGCCAGCAGCCAAGAGGAGAACTATGGCTACACCTTC. Amino acids: CASSQEENYGYTF.

This clonotype was counted at least ten times. J is TRBJ1-5 and V is TRBV6-1; TRBD1 might be the D (5 bases). Between the trimmed V and J ends, which lost 4 bases and 3 bases, there was a span of 16 bases. Germline-derived CDR1 and CDR2 are MNHNS and SASEGT. The length of the CDR3 is 16 residues. CDR3 DNA sequence: TGTGCCAGCAGTGTAGGTAGGGCAGGGATCAATCAGCCCCAGCATTTT. It codes for CASSVGRAGINQPQHF.

The CDR3 nucleotides read TGTGCCAGCATGCTCTTGGGGCGGAACACTGAAGCTTTCTTT. This gives the protein CASMLLGRNTEAFF. This chain connects TRBV7-2 to TRBJ1-1; a weak D match, TRBD1 (5 bases). Germline V gene lookup returns CDR1 SGHTA and CDR2 FQGNSA. The CDR3 contains 14 residues. Trimming removed 7 bases from V and 1 base from J, with 13 bases in between. Looking up the rest from reference TRBV7-2 and TRBJ1-1 gives the full variable domain: GAGVSQSPSNKVTEKGKDVELRCDPISGHTALYWYRQSLGQGLEFLIYFQGNSAPDKSGLPSDRFSAERTGGSVSTLTIQRTQQEDSAVYLCASMLLGRNTEAFFGQGTRLTVV.

This clonotype was picked up many times. The J gene is TRBJ1-1, the V gene TRBV5-1; no clear D. The CDR3 consists of 15 residues. V lost 1 base and J lost 4, with 14 bases in between. Germline loops: CDR1 SGHRS, CDR2 YFSETQ. In DNA, the CDR3 is TGCGCCAGCAGCTTGTTCGGGGAAATGGCCACTGAAGCTTTCTTT. It codes for CASSLFGEMATEAFF.

The V gene is TRBV19, the J gene TRBJ2-5; 8 positions match TRBD2. The CDR3 is 21 residues long. After removal of 4 bases from V and 4 bases from J, the junction contained 26 bases not matched to a gene. CDR1 LNHDA and CDR2 SQIVND come from the germline V gene (reference sequence). The CDR3 loop reads CASSTPPLASGFIGVGETQYF. The CDR3 DNA follows: TGTGCCAGTAGTACCCCCCCCCTGGCTAGCGGGTTCATCGGGGTCGGAGAGACCCAGTACTTC.

This rearrangement joins TRBV19 to TRBJ1-2; 8 bases map to TRBD1. J was trimmed by 4 bases and V by 6 bases; bases with no gene match: 7. CDR3 length: 14 amino acids. Germline V gene lookup returns CDR1 LNHDA and CDR2 SQIVND (reference sequence). The CDR3 region is CASRQQGVTYGYTF. The CDR3 region has the DNA TGTGCCAGTAGGCAACAGGGGGTTACCTATGGCTACACCTTC. The full variable domain, with the rest looked up from reference TRBV19 and TRBJ1-2, is DGGITQSPKYLFRKEGQNVTLSCEQNLNHDAMYWYRQDPGQGLRLIYYSQIVNDFQKGDIAEGYSVSREKKESFPLTVTSAQKNPTAFYLCASRQQGVTYGYTFGSGTRLTVV.

The chain couples TRBV29-1 to TRBJ2-7; TRBD1 matches 7 bases. Germline V CDR1 and CDR2: SQVTM, ANQGSEA. With V trimmed by 6 bases and J by 2 bases, 7 bases remained unmatched. This CDR3 is built from 13 residues. CDR3 sequence reads: CSVMRQGPYEQYF. DNA of the CDR3: TGCAGCGTGATGAGACAGGGACCCTACGAGCAGTACTTC.

This clonotype was seen ten or more times. This chain joins TRBV18 and TRBJ1-2; D perhaps matches TRBD1 (5 bases). Trimming cost V 2 bases and J 7 bases, with 11 bases left between them. This CDR3 has 13 residues. Germline V lookup: CDR1 KGHSH, CDR2 LQKENI. The CDR3 protein is CASSPMGVSGYTF. In nucleotides, the CDR3 is TGTGCCAGCTCACCAATGGGGGTTTCTGGCTACACCTTC.

Many counts were recorded for this clonotype. The chain links TRBV18 to TRBJ2-2, with D possibly matching TRBD2 (5 bases). Between the trimmed V and J ends, which lost 11 bases and 0 bases, there was a span of 16 bases. Germline V gene lookup returns CDR1 KGHSH and CDR2 LQKENI. This CDR3 spans 15 amino acids. This chain's CDR3 is CAASARTPNTGELFF. The CDR3 coding sequence is TGTGCCGCCTCGGCGAGGACTCCGAACACCGGGGAGCTGTTTTTT.

This clonotype appeared a few times. Given a much more abundant clone one base away, this may be a read error. The rearrangement uses TRBV20-1 and TRBJ2-7, with TRBD1 matching over 7 bases. This CDR3 comprises 11 residues. Germline V gives CDR1 DFQATT, CDR2 SNEGSKA (reference sequence). The J segment lost 7 bases and the V segment lost 5 bases, leaving 5 bases of the junction unmatched. As DNA, the CDR3 is TGCAGTGCTCCGAGGGGACAGGAGCAGTACTTC. As protein: CSAPRGQEQYF.

This clonotype was counted ten times or more. The V and J genes are TRBV20-1 and TRBJ2-7, with TRBD2 matching over 7 bases. Germline-derived CDR1 and CDR2 are DFQATT and SNEGSKA (reference sequence). CDR3 length: 15 amino acids. V lost 1 base and J lost 3; bases outside the gene matches: 9. The CDR3 nucleotides are TGCAGTGCTAGAGTGGGCGGGAGAAACAACTACGAGCAGTACTTC. It yields the protein CSARVGGRNNYEQYF.

This sequence joins TRBV6-4 and TRBJ1-5; 9 bases agree with TRBD1. The length of the CDR3 is 16 residues. Germline V gene lookup returns CDR1 MRHNA and CDR2 SNTAGT. V was pared by 6 bases and J by 6 bases, with 12 bases of the junction left unmatched. Here the CDR3 reads CASSANTGGRVQPQHF. The CDR3 DNA is TGTGCCAGCAGCGCTAACACAGGGGGCCGGGTTCAGCCCCAGCATTTT.

The chain links TRBV2 to TRBJ2-1; possible D gene TRBD2, 6 bases. This CDR3 is built from 15 residues. The ends were cut back, 2 bases at V and 2 bases at J, with 10 bases in the middle. Germline values: CDR1 SNHLY, CDR2 FYNNEI. In DNA form, the CDR3 reads TGTGCCAGCAGTGAATGGCGGGACCCCTACAATGAGCAGTTCTTC. As protein: CASSEWRDPYNEQFF. Variable domain in full (rest from reference TRBV2 and TRBJ2-1): EPEVTQTPSHQVTQMGQEVILRCVPISNHLYFYWYRQILGQKVEFLVSFYNNEISEKSEIFDDQFSVERPDGSNFTLKIRSTKLEDSAMYFCASSEWRDPYNEQFFGPGTRLTVL.

This clonotype was observed many times. The gene calls are TRBV12-3 or TRBV12-4 and TRBJ1-1; unclear D gene. Between the trimmed V and J ends, which lost 2 bases and 1 base, there was a span of 11 bases. The CDR3 is 15 residues long. CDR3 DNA: TGTGCCAGCAGTTTATTGAGGAAATCGAACACTGAAGCTTTCTTT. Protein: CASSLLRKSNTEAFF.

Ten or more counts support this clonotype. The V gene is TRBV29-1, the J gene TRBJ2-5; D is possibly TRBD2 (7 bases). The CDR3 has 14 residues. Germline V CDR1 and CDR2: SQVTM, ANQGSEA. V dropped 0 bases and J dropped 5 bases, with 13 bases sitting between them. Here the CDR3 reads CSVEEGRGSETQYF. CDR3 nucleotide sequence: TGCAGCGTTGAAGAGGGGAGGGGGTCGGAGACCCAGTACTTC.

In its sample, this clonotype was seen many times. This chain joins TRBV7-9 and TRBJ2-2; D gene ambiguous. The germline V gene has CDR1 SEHNR and CDR2 FQNEAQ (reference sequence). The germline V and J ends were trimmed by 2 bases and 1 base, with 11 bases remaining between them. CDR3 length: 16 residues. In DNA, the CDR3 is TGTGCCAGCAGCTTATTAGTACTACAGAACACCGGGGAGCTGTTTTTT. Translation: CASSLLVLQNTGELFF.

This clonotype was seen repeatedly, ten times or more. The rearrangement uses TRBV30 and TRBJ2-7, with 10 bases identical to TRBD1. The CDR3 runs 14 residues. V lost 2 bases to trimming and J lost 4 bases; unmatched junction nucleotides: 5. Looked up from germline, CDR1 is GTSNPN and CDR2 is SVGIG (reference sequence). CDR3 in DNA: TGTGCCTGGAGTACCGGACAGGGGGATTACGAGCAGTACTTC. It yields the protein CAWSTGQGDYEQYF.

This clonotype was detected many times. The V call is TRBV7-9, the J call TRBJ2-3; unclear D gene. The germline V and J ends were trimmed by 5 bases and 0 bases, with 9 bases remaining between them. The germline V gene has CDR1 SEHNR and CDR2 FQNEAQ (reference sequence). CDR3 length equals 14 residues. The CDR3 loop reads CASSPKDSTDTQYF. In DNA form, the CDR3 reads TGTGCCAGCAGCCCCAAGGATAGCACAGATACGCAGTATTTT.